This T cell receptor beta chain was documented in a study of blood T cell repertoires in COVID-19. Study summary: Material from acute and convalescent COVID-19 was sourced from the United States, Italy and Spain. Sources were T cells, B-cell-depleted T cells, or PBMCs; the material itself was cDNA or gDNA.

Methods used by the authors: Nucleated cell number was recorded as an estimate derived from reference gene primer amplification. Repertoires were generated with immunoSEQ multiplex PCR, while TCRdb's copy carries only in-frame clones and drops some. That table furnishes V, J and clone size, whereas the DNA furnished D and trimming. The sample has about 280,000 clones, under 90% seen once. V trimming: 3 bases; J trimming: 2 bases; junction bases outside the gene matches: 5. The CDR3 is 15 amino acids. CDR1 is MNHNS and CDR2 is SASEGT in the germline V gene. This chain connects TRBV6-1 to TRBJ2-7; 9 bases align to TRBD2. Sequencing input: peripheral blood. This TCR was recovered from a woman aged 50 to 60 who had recovered from COVID-19. The CDR3 spells CASSEREGRAYEQYF. CDR3 in DNA: TGTGCCAGCAGTGAGCGGGAGGGCCGCGCCTACGAGCAGTACTTC.